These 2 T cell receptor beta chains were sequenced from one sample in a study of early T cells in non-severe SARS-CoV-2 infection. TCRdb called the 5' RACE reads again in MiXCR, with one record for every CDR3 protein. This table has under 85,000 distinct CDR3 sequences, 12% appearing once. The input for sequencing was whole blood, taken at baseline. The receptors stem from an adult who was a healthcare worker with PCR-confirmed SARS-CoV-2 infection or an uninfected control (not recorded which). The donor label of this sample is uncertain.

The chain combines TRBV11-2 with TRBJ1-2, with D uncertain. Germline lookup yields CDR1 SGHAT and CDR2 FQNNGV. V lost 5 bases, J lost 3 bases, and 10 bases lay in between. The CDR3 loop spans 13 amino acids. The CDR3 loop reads CASSPDVYYGYTF. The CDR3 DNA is TGTGCCAGCAGCCCTGACGTTTACTATGGCTACACCTTC.

CDR3: CASSPRTGETQYF. CDR3 in DNA: TGTGCCAGCAGTCCCAGAACAGGAGAGACCCAGTACTTC. J is TRBJ2-5 and V is TRBV12-3 or TRBV12-4; D might be TRBD1 (5 bases). V lost 5 bases to trimming and J lost 4 bases, with 11 bases between them. The CDR3 is made up of 13 amino acids.